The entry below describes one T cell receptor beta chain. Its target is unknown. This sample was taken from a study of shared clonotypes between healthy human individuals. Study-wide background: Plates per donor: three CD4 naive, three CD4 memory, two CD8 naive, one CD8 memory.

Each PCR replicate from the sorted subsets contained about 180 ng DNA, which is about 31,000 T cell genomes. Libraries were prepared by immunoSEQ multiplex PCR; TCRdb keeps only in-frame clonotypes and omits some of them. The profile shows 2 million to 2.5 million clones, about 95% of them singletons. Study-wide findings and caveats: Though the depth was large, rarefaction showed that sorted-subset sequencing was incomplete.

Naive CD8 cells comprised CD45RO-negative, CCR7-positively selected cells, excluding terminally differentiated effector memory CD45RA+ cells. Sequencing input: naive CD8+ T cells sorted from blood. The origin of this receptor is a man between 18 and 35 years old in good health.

The CDR3 region has the DNA TGTGCCAGCACCCTTAATAGTAACCTGGGCACCGGGGAGCTGTTTTTT. It encodes CASTLNSNLGTGELFF. The J gene is TRBJ2-2, the V gene TRBV5-6; D remains unclear. CDR3 size: 16 residues. V was trimmed by 6 bases and J by 4 bases, leaving 19 bases between them. Germline V CDR1 and CDR2: SGHDT, YYEEEE.